This TCR beta chain was sequenced in a study of blood T cell repertoires in COVID-19 (dated by TCRdb to 2020 to 2021). Describing the broader study: Samples from collaborators originated in the United States, Italy and Spain and spanned both the acute and convalescent phases of COVID-19. A freely available public database, intended as a resource for researchers studying the immune response to SARS-CoV-2, is where the repertoires were released. The samples were drawn from two sources: the first 160 participants of the ongoing ImmuneRACE study, and over 950 subjects contributed by 6 global collaborators. The prospective study material was composed of cDNA or gDNA derived from T cells, B-cell-depleted T cells, or PBMCs. The dataset comprised deeply sampled blood TCRbeta repertoires from subjects exposed to, actively infected with, or recovered from COVID-19. A de-identified subject ID, COVID-19 status, age in years and sex were almost always included in the sample metadata. Where available, HLA class I and class II types were taken from metadata supplied by the sample provider and were not determined by assay-based typing.

In Seattle, one collaborating source enrolled patients while the infection was active and tracked those patients longitudinally over the course of disease. Each collaborating institution followed its own protocols to collect whole blood in K2EDTA tubes. Collaborator samples were shipped for TCRbeta analysis as frozen whole blood, isolated PBMCs, or DNA extracted from either sample type. The immunoSEQ Assay, a bias-controlled multiplex PCR, was used to amplify TCRbeta CDR3 regions from genomic DNA. The authors' pipeline ran thus. The number of nucleated cells in each sample was estimated from the amplification of reference gene primers within the assay. To quantify the absolute abundance of each unique TCRbeta CDR3 rearrangement, sequence reads were collapsed and filtered. For each sample, productive Simpson clonality was calculated by taking the square root of Simpson's diversity index across productive rearrangements. Entries here come from immuneACCESS through TCRdb and include only in-frame sequences with V and J called. Some clones fail to appear in such tables; in the studies checked, an unresolved V gene covers under half of the shortfall, and the cause of the remainder is unknown. V and J calls and clone size are given by that table; D and trimming were obtained from the DNA. Present in this sample are approximately 97,000 clones, around nine tenths of which were seen just once. The ten biggest clones cover 2.1% of the sample.

Of note for this clone: The clone's antigen remains unknown. No base quality values were provided; no much bigger clone lies one nucleotide off.

CDR1 and CDR2 were assigned from the germline V gene as KGHSH and LQKENI. The CDR3 contains 13 residues, cysteine and phenylalanine counted. CDR3 DNA is the only sequence kept; it has 39 bases, read in frame from the first base. V and J are truncated by 5 bases and 7 bases respectively, leaving an intervening sequence of 14 bases. Results and caveats for the whole study, not just this receptor: The amount of clinical and demographic metadata varied by source and participant and was provided uncurated.

The sequencing sample was made of peripheral blood. The V and J segments used are TRBV18 and TRBJ2-5, with no reliable assignment of the D segment. The TCR was taken from a man in his fifties or sixties with COVID-19, enrolled during active disease. The DNA sequence reads TGTGCCAGCTCAACTCTAGGCCTAGGGACCCAGTACTTC. It encodes CASSTLGLGTQYF.